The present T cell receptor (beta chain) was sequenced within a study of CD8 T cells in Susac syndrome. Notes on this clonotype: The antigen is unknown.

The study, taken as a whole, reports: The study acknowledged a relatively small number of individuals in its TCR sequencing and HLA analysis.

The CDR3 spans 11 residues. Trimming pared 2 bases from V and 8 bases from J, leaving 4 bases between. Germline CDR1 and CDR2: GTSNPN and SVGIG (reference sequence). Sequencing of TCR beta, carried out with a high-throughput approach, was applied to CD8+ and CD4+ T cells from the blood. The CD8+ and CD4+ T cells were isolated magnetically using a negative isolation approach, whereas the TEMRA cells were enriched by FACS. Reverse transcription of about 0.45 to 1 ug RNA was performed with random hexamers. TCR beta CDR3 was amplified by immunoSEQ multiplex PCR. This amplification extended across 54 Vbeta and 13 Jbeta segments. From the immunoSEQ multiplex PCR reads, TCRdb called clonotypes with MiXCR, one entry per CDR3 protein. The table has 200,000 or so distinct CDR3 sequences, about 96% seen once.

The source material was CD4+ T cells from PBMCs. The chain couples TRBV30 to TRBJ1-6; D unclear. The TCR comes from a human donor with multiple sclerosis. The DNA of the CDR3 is TGTGCCTGGAGTCTGGATTCACCCCTCCACTTT. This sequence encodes CAWSLDSPLHF.